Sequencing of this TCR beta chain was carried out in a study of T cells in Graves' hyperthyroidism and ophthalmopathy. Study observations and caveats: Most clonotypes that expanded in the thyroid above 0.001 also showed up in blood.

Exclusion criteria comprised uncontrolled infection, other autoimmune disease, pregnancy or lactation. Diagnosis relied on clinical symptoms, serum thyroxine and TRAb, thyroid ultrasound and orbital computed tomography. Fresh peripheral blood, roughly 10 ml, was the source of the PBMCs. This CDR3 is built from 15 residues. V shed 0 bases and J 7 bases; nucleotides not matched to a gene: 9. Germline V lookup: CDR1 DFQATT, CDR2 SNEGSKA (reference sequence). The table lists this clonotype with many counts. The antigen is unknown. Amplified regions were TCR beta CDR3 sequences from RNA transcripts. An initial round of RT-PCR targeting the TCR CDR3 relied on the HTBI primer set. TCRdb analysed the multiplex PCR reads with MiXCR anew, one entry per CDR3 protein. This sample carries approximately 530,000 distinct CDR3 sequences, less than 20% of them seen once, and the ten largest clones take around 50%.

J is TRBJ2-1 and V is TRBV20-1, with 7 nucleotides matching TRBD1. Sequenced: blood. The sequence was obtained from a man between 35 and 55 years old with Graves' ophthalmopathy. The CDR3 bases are TGCAGTGCTAGAGACCCGACAGGGTTTGCAAATGAGCAGTTCTTC. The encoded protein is CSARDPTGFANEQFF.